These T cell receptor beta chains were read from a single sample in a study of CD8+ T cells in alopecia areata. Profiling relied on immunoSEQ multiplex PCR, and the TCRdb table lists in-frame clones only, not all of them. The data hold fewer than 200,000 clones, with around 60% observed a single time. The specimen comprised CD4+ T cells sorted from blood, sampled at week 0. Source of these receptors: a human donor with alopecia areata. CDR3s include the opening cysteine and the closing phenylalanine or tryptophan. A D gene is named only where the DNA matches it firmly. Size is stated for part of the rows, as once, few or many counts, or as a class when the clone is expanded.

v_call	j_call	d_call	clone_size	cdr3_aa	cdr3_nt
TRBV2	TRBJ1-5	NA	NA	CASSEGGLGNQPQHF	TGTGCCAGCAGTGAAGGGGGATTGGGCAATCAGCCCCAGCATTTT
TRBV6-5	TRBJ1-1	NA	NA	CARLRGAYTEAFF	TGTGCCAGACTGAGGGGTGCTTACACTGAAGCTTTCTTT
TRBV2	TRBJ2-5	TRBD2	NA	CASSANSGRETQYF	TGTGCCAGCAGTGCTAATAGCGGGAGGGAGACCCAGTACTTC
TRBV5-1	TRBJ1-4	NA	NA	CASRTDRLNEKLFF	TGCGCCAGCAGGACAGACAGGCTTAATGAAAAACTGTTTTTT
TRBV7-9	TRBJ2-3	TRBD2	few	CASSLTGGRPTDTQYF	TGTGCCAGCAGCTTAACGGGGGGACGGCCCACAGATACGCAGTATTTT
TRBV30	TRBJ1-2	NA	NA	CAWKLLGPYGYTF	TGTGCCTGGAAGTTACTTGGTCCCTATGGCTACACCTTC
TRBV15	TRBJ2-7	NA	NA	CATSRDPQDEQYF	TGTGCCACCAGCAGAGACCCCCAAGACGAGCAGTACTTC
TRBV30	TRBJ2-3	NA	NA	CATARQSSTDTQYF	TGTGCCACAGCCCGACAGTCTAGCACAGATACGCAGTATTTT
TRBV5-1	TRBJ1-2	TRBD1	once	CASSSPGTALRYTF	TGCGCCAGCAGCTCCCCCGGGACAGCTTTGCGCTACACCTTC
TRBV4-1	TRBJ2-3	NA	few	CASSQDIGGADTQYF	TGCGCCAGCAGCCAAGATATCGGCGGGGCAGATACGCAGTATTTT
TRBV29-1	TRBJ1-1	NA	NA	CSGNMNTEAFF	TGCAGCGGGAACATGAACACTGAAGCTTTCTTT
TRBV5-1	TRBJ1-2	NA	NA	CASSLAPLRYGYTF	TGCGCCAGCAGCTTGGCCCCGTTAAGATATGGCTACACCTTC
TRBV29-1	TRBJ2-7	TRBD2	NA	CSVPNAGGYEQYF	TGCAGCGTCCCAAACGCGGGGGGCTACGAGCAGTACTTC
TRBV15	TRBJ2-2	TRBD1	once	CATKKPGTGYLGELFF	TGTGCCACGAAAAAACCCGGGACAGGGTATTTGGGGGAGCTGTTTTTT
TRBV30	TRBJ1-1	NA	NA	CAWSVPNGNTEAFF	TGTGCCTGGAGTGTACCTAATGGCAACACTGAAGCTTTCTTT
TRBV29-1	TRBJ1-2	NA	once	CSADLVGPGLGYTF	TGCAGCGCCGATTTGGTAGGGCCAGGGCTGGGCTACACCTTC
TRBV30	TRBJ2-3	NA	NA	CAWSVNTAVTSTDTQYF	TGTGCCTGGAGTGTAAATACCGCCGTTACTTCCACAGATACGCAGTATTTT
TRBV30	TRBJ1-2	TRBD1	NA	CAWTKGQQANYGYTF	TGTGCCTGGACGAAGGGACAGCAGGCTAACTATGGCTACACCTTC
TRBV5-6	TRBJ1-1	NA	NA	CASSQYTEAFF	TGTGCCAGCAGCCAGTACACTGAAGCTTTCTTT
TRBV20-1	TRBJ2-5	NA	NA	CSAREEETQYF	TGCAGTGCTAGAGAGGAGGAGACCCAGTACTTC
TRBV29-1	TRBJ2-3	TRBD2	NA	CSVAGLAGGPDTDTQYF	TGCAGCGTGGCGGGACTAGCGGGGGGGCCTGACACAGATACGCAGTATTTT
TRBV7-2	TRBJ2-7	NA	few	CASSFTWGREPGEQYF	TGTGCCAGCAGCTTTACCTGGGGAAGGGAGCCCGGGGAGCAGTACTTC
TRBV15	TRBJ1-5	TRBD1	few	CATSTRTGGTPQHF	TGTGCCACCAGCACTCGGACAGGGGGCACGCCCCAGCATTTT
TRBV27	TRBJ1-2	TRBD1	NA	CASSHDRVPYGYTF	TGTGCCAGCAGTCACGACAGGGTCCCCTATGGCTACACCTTC
TRBV29-1	TRBJ2-3	NA	NA	CSVGEITDTQYF	TGCAGCGTTGGAGAGATCACAGATACGCAGTATTTT
TRBV9	TRBJ2-3	TRBD2	NA	CASSVDGGGATDTQYF	TGTGCCAGCAGCGTAGATGGCGGGGGGGCCACAGATACGCAGTATTTT
TRBV18	TRBJ2-3	NA	few	CASSPEFLGSTDTQYF	TGTGCCAGCTCACCGGAGTTCCTCGGGTCAACGGATACGCAGTATTTT
TRBV29-1	TRBJ2-3	NA	few	CSYRAGGTHTDTQYF	TGCAGCTATCGAGCTGGCGGTACACACACAGATACGCAGTATTTT
TRBV10-3	TRBJ2-7	NA	NA	CAISEAGTWGLLTYEQYF	TGTGCCATCAGTGAGGCGGGGACATGGGGGCTCTTAACCTACGAGCAGTACTTC
TRBV9	TRBJ2-4	TRBD2	NA	CASSRGGSDIQYF	TGTGCCAGCAGCCGGGGGGGCTCGGACATTCAGTACTTC
TRBV27	TRBJ2-7	NA	NA	CASSLGKSLSEQYF	TGTGCCAGCAGTTTAGGGAAGAGTCTGTCTGAGCAGTACTTC
TRBV27	TRBJ1-1	NA	NA	CASSLQGRNTEAFF	TGTGCCAGCAGCCTGCAGGGGAGGAACACTGAAGCTTTCTTT
TRBV6-1	TRBJ2-3	NA	few	CASSDAGGASDTQYF	TGTGCCAGCAGTGATGCCGGGGGTGCCTCAGATACGCAGTATTTT
TRBV9	TRBJ1-1	TRBD1	NA	CASSVAVGQSNTEAFF	TGTGCCAGCAGCGTAGCCGTGGGACAGTCGAACACTGAAGCTTTCTTT
TRBV30	TRBJ2-3	NA	NA	CAWSVDPDTQYF	TGTGCCTGGAGTGTAGACCCAGATACGCAGTATTTT
TRBV5-4	TRBJ2-1	TRBD1	few	CASVKGQGMGEQFF	TGTGCCAGCGTCAAGGGACAGGGGATGGGTGAGCAGTTCTTC
TRBV7-9	TRBJ1-1	NA	NA	CASSRPNTEAFF	TGTGCCAGCAGCCGGCCGAACACTGAAGCTTTCTTT
TRBV7-9	TRBJ1-2	TRBD1	NA	CASSRRQGSANYGYTF	TGTGCCAGCAGCCGTAGACAGGGTTCGGCTAACTATGGCTACACCTTC